This TCR beta chain derives from a study of T cells after somatic rescue of genetic block (dated by TCRdb to 2018 to 2021). Study-wide context: What the study looked at was long-term robustness, specifically in a T-cell system that came about through somatic rescue of a genetic block in T-cell development.

The CDR3 starts with the cysteine, ends with the phenylalanine, and has 15 residues. The DNA shown is the 45-base CDR3, in frame from base 1. The germline V gene encodes CDR1 SGHTA and CDR2 FQGNSA. Trimmed from V: 6 bases; trimmed from J: 3 bases; junction bases lacking a gene match: 7. Libraries came from the immunoSEQ multiplex PCR assay. TCRdb mirrors the immuneACCESS table, restricted to in-frame sequences. Some clones are absent from its copies; in checked studies, under half trace to an unresolved V gene, and the reason for the others is unknown. Counted in this sample were several thousand clones; roughly 76% of them appeared once. Clones ranked in the top ten supply roughly 23% of the sample. On this clone itself: It has no known antigen specificity. No much larger clone exists at a distance of one base, and base qualities are not known.

The specimen sequenced was peripheral blood mononuclear cells (PBMCs). The clonotype originates from a boy aged 5-17 years. This sequence uses TRBV7-2 and TRBJ2-7; the junction holds 11 bases that match TRBD2. The CDR3 is CASRRTGTSGYEQYF. The bases are TGTGCCAGCAGGCGAACCGGGACTAGCGGCTACGAGCAGTACTTC.